This record concerns one T cell receptor beta chain sequence. Antigen: not known. These data come from a study of graft-versus-host responses after intestinal transplantation. CDR1 is GTSNPN and CDR2 is SVGIG in the germline V gene (reference sequence). V was clipped by 4 bases and J by 11 bases, with 12 bases between them. This CDR3 spans 11 amino acids. Study-wide findings and caveats: Among circulating GvH clones, peak levels were associated with early post-transplant declines in HvG clones. Detection of GvH clones occurred in recipient marrow, and some had their first appearance in ileum or blood.

The data were produced by immunoSEQ multiplex PCR, yet TCRdb's version contains in-frame clones alone and is incomplete. The sample yields some 46,000 clones, over 85% seen once. The sequenced sample was PBMCs, obtained approximately 360 days after intestinal transplant. The chain joins TRBV30 to TRBJ2-1; possible D gene TRBD2, 5 bases. This TCR derives from a human patient who received an intestinal transplant, so some T cells may come from the graft donor. CDR3 coding DNA: TGTGCCTGGATATCGGCGGGCCAGCAGTTCTTC. As protein: CAWISAGQQFF.